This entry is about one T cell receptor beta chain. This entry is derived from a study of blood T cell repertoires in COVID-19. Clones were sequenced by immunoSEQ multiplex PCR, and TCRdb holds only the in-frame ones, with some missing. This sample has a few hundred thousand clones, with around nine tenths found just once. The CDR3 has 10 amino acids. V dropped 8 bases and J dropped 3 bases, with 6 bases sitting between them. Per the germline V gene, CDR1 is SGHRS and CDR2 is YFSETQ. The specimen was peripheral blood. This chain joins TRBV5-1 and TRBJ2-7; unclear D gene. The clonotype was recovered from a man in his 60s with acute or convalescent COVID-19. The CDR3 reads CASPFYEQYF. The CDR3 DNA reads TGCGCCAGTCCATTCTACGAGCAGTACTTC.